This T cell receptor beta chain comes out of a study of CD8+ T cells in alopecia areata. Following RNA extraction, reverse transcription yielded cDNA that acted as the sequencing template. The assay was immunoSEQ multiplex PCR, and TCRdb's table has in-frame clones only and misses some. The data show 150,000 or so clones, 80% to 90% seen once. Germline assignment: CDR1 MNHEY and CDR2 SMNVEV (reference sequence). This CDR3 region has 18 residues. V lost 0 bases and J lost 2, with 18 bases in between. The chain couples TRBV27 to TRBJ2-3; no definite D call. The TCR originated in a human donor with alopecia areata. The sequencing used CD8+ T cells sorted from blood, collected at week 0. The CDR3 region has the DNA TGTGCCAGCAGTTTATCTATCGACCTGAACATAGCCACAGATACGCAGTATTTT. Translating gives CASSLSIDLNIATDTQYF.